These T cell receptor beta chains were read from a single sample in a study of cytomegalovirus exposure and HLA in healthy donors. Assay: immunoSEQ multiplex PCR; the TCRdb copy retains only in-frame clones and omits some. In total, the table holds some 30,000 clones. Material: PBMCs. These receptor sequences come from a female donor in good health and CMV-seronegative. Each CDR3 is given with its conserved first and last residue. Each record gives: clone size, J gene, V gene, CDR3 length, D gene, CDR3 protein, CDR3 DNA. A D gene is named only where the DNA matches it firmly. Clone size is stated in some rows and not others, as once, few, many or a class when expanded.

.,TRBJ2-1,TRBV6-1,15,TRBD2,CASSLSSGGVNEQFF,TGTGCCAGCAGTCTGTCTAGCGGGGGGGTCAATGAGCAGTTCTTC
.,TRBJ2-4,TRBV5-4,13,.,CASSSPGENIQYF,TGTGCCAGCAGCTCCCCCGGGGAAAACATTCAGTACTTC
.,TRBJ2-5,TRBV19,16,.,CASSIDPRDTVGQMNF,TGTGCCAGTAGTATAGATCCCCGGGACACTGTAGGCCAAATGAACTTC
.,TRBJ1-2,TRBV6-1,14,.,CASSVQSANYGYTF,TGTGCCAGCAGTGTACAGAGTGCCAACTATGGCTACACCTTC
.,TRBJ1-2,TRBV19,13,TRBD1,CASSIRQGYGYTF,TGTGCCAGTAGTATAAGACAGGGGTATGGCTACACCTTC
.,TRBJ2-1,TRBV9,16,TRBD2,CASTLGAGGPVYEQFF,TGTGCCAGCACCCTCGGGGCGGGGGGGCCAGTTTATGAGCAGTTCTTC
.,TRBJ1-6,TRBV11-3,15,.,CASSFLRGQNSPLHF,TGTGCCAGCAGCTTCCTCAGGGGCCAAAATTCACCCCTCCACTTT
.,TRBJ1-6,TRBV7-9,13,.,CARLRGANSPLHF,TGTGCCAGACTTCGGGGGGCTAATTCACCCCTCCACTTT
.,TRBJ1-5,TRBV7-9,13,.,CASSMGGGQPQHF,TGTGCCAGCAGCATGGGGGGGGGTCAGCCCCAGCATTTT
.,TRBJ1-6,TRBV27,16,TRBD1,CASRPPGQGGYSPLHF,TGTGCCAGCAGGCCCCCGGGACAGGGAGGATATTCACCCCTCCACTTT
medium-sized,TRBJ1-6,TRBV6-4,15,TRBD1,CASSDSGTGASPLHF,TGTGCCAGCAGTGACTCGGGGACAGGGGCTTCACCCCTCCACTTT
.,TRBJ1-2,TRBV5-6,14,TRBD1,CASSRQGANLGYTF,TGTGCCAGCAGCCGACAGGGGGCCAATCTTGGCTACACCTTC
.,TRBJ2-3,TRBV4-2,17,.,CASSPLLSRGGTDTQYF,TGTGCCAGCAGCCCGTTACTTAGCCGCGGAGGAACAGATACGCAGTATTTT